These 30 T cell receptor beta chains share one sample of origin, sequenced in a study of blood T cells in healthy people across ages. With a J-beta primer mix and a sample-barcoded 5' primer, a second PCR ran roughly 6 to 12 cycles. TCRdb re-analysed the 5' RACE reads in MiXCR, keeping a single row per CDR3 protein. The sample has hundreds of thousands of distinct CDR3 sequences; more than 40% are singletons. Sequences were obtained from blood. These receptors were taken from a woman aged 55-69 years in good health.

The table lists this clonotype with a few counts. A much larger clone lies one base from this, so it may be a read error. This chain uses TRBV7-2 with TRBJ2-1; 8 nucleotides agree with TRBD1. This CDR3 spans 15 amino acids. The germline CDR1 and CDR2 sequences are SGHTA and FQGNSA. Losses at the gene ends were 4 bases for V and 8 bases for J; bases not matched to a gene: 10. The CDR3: CASSSDRGRLDEQFF. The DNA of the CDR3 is TGTGCCAGCAGCTCCGACAGGGGAAGGTTGGATGAGCAGTTCTTC.

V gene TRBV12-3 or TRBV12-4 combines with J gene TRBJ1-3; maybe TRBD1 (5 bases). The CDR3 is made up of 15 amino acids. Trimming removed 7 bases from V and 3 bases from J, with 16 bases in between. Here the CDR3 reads CASTLGTGDGNTIYF. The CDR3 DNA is TGTGCCAGCACCTTAGGGACGGGGGATGGAAACACCATATATTTT.

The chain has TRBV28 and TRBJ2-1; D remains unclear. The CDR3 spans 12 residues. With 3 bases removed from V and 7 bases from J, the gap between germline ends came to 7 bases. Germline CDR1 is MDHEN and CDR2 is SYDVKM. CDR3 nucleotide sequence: TGTGCCAGCAGTTTTAGTATGAATGAGCAGTTCTTC. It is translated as CASSFSMNEQFF.

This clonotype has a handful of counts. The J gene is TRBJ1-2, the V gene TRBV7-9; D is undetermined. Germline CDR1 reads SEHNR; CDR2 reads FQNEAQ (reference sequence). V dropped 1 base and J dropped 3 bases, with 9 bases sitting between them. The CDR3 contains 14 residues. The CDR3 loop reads CASSLVREDYGYTF. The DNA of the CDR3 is TGTGCCAGCAGCTTAGTACGGGAAGACTATGGCTACACCTTC.

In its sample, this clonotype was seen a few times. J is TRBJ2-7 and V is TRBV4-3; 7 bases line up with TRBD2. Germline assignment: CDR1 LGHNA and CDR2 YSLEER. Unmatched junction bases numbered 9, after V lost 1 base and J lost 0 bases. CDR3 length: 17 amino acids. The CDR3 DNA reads TGCGCCAGCAGCCAAGCAACCGGGACTATGAACTCCTACGAGCAGTACTTC. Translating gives CASSQATGTMNSYEQYF.

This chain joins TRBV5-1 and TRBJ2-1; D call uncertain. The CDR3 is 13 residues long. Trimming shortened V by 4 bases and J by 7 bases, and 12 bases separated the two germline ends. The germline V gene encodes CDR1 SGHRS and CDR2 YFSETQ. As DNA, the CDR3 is TGCGCCAGCAGCGACCCCAAGATGAATGAGCAGTTCTTC. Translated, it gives CASSDPKMNEQFF.

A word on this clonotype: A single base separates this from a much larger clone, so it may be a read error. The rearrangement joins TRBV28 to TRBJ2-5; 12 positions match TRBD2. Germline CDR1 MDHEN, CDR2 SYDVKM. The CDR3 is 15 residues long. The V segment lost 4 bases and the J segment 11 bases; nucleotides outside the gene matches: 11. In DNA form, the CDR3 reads TGTGCCAGCAGTTCGCCTAGCGGGAGGGCCAATGAGCAGTACTTC. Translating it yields CASSSPSGRANEQYF.

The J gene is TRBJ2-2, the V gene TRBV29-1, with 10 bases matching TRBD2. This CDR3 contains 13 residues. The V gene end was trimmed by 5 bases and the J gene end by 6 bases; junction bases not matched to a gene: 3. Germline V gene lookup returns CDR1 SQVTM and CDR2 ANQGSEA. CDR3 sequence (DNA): TGCAGCGTTTCAAGCGGGAGGGCCGGGGAGCTGTTTTTT. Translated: CSVSSGRAGELFF.

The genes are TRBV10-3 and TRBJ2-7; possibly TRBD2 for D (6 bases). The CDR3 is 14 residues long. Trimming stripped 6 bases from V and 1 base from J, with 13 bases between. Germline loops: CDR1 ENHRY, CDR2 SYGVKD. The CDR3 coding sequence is TGTGCCATCAGGGTCGCGGGGAATTCCTACGAGCAGTACTTC. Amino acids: CAIRVAGNSYEQYF.

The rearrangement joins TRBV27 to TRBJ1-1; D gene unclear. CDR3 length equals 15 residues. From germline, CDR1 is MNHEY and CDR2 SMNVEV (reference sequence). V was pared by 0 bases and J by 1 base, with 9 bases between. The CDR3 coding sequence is TGTGCCAGCAGTTTATCGTATTGGGAGAACACTGAAGCTTTCTTT. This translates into CASSLSYWENTEAFF.

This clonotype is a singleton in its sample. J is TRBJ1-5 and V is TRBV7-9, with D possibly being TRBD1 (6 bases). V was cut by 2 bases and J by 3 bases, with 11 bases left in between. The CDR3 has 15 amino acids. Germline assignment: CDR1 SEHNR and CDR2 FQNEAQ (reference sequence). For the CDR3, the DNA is TGTGCCAGCAGCTTAACAGGGAATCCCAATCAGCCCCAGCATTTT. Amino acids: CASSLTGNPNQPQHF.

CDR3 loop: CASSAMGGETQYF. CDR3 in DNA: TGCGCCAGCAGCGCCATGGGGGGAGAGACCCAGTACTTC. This chain joins TRBV5-1 and TRBJ2-5; tentative D call: TRBD2 (6 bases). Looked up from germline, CDR1 is SGHRS and CDR2 is YFSETQ. Trimming stripped 4 bases from V and 4 bases from J, with 11 bases between. This CDR3 contains 13 residues. The full variable domain, rest sourced from reference TRBV5-1 and TRBJ2-5, is KAGVTQTPRYLIKTRGQQVTLSCSPISGHRSVSWYQQTPGQGLQFLFEYFSETQRNKGNFPGRFSGRQFSNSRSEMNVSTLELGDSALYLCASSAMGGETQYFGPGTRLLVL.

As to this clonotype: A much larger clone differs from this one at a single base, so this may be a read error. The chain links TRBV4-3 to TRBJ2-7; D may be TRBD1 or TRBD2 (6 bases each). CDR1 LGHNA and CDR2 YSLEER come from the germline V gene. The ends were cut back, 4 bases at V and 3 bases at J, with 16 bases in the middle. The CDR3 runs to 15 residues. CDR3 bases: TGCGCCAGCAGCCTAGCTAGGGGGGACCTCTACGAGCAGTACTTC. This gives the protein CASSLARGDLYEQYF.

The CDR3 sequence is CASSLNSGNEKLFF. As DNA, the CDR3 is TGTGCCAGCAGTTTAAACAGCGGTAATGAAAAACTGTTTTTT. The J gene is TRBJ1-4, the V gene TRBV12-3 or TRBV12-4; unclear D gene. V lost 2 bases to trimming and J lost 4 bases, with 8 bases between them. This CDR3 contains 14 residues.

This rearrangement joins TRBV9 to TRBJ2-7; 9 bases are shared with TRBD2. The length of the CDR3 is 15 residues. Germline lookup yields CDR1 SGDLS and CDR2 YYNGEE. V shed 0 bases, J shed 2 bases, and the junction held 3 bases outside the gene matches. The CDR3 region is CASSVEPSGTYEQYF. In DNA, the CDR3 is TGTGCCAGCAGCGTAGAGCCTAGCGGGACCTACGAGCAGTACTTC.

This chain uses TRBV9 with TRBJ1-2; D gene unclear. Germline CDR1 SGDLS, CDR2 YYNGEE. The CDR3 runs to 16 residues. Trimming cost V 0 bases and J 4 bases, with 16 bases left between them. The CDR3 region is CASSVAGTSLRYGYTF. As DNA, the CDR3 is TGTGCCAGCAGCGTAGCAGGAACATCCTTGCGCTATGGCTACACCTTC.

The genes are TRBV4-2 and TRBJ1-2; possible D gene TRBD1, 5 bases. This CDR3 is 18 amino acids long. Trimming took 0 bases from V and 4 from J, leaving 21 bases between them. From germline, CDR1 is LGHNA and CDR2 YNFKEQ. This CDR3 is CASSQDDLAADRLYGYTF. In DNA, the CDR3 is TGTGCCAGCAGCCAAGATGATCTTGCGGCCGACAGACTCTATGGCTACACCTTC.

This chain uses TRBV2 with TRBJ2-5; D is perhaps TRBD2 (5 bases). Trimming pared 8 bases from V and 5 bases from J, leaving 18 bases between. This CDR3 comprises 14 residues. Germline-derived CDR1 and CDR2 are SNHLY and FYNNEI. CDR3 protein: CASSGVLGLETQYF. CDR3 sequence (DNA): TGTGCCAGCTCCGGGGTCTTGGGTTTGGAGACCCAGTACTTC.

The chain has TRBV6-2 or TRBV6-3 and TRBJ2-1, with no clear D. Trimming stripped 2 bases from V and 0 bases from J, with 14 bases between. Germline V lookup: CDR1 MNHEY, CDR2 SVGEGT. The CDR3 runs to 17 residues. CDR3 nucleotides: TGTGCCAGCAGTTACAAGTCCGGCGGAGCCTCCTACAATGAGCAGTTCTTC. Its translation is CASSYKSGGASYNEQFF.

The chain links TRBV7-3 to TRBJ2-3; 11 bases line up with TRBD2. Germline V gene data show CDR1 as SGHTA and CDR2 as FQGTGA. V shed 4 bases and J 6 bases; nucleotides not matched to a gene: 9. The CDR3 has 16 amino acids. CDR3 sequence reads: CASSSATSGTGDTQYF. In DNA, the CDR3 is TGTGCCAGCAGCTCCGCGACTAGCGGGACAGGTGATACGCAGTATTTT.

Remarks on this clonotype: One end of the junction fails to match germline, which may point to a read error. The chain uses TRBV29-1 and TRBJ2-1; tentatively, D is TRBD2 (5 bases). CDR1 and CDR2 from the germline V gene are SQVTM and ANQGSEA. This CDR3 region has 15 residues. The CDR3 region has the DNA TGCAGCGTCGCCTCCGGGGTCCCCTCCTACAATGAGCAATTCTTC. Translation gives CSVASGVPSYNEQFF.

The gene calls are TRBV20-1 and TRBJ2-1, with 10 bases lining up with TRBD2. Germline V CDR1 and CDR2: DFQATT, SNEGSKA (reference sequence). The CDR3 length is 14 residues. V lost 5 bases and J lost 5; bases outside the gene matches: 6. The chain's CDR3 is CSAPSGRAHNEQFF. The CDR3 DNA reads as TGCAGTGCTCCAAGCGGGAGGGCCCACAATGAGCAGTTCTTC.

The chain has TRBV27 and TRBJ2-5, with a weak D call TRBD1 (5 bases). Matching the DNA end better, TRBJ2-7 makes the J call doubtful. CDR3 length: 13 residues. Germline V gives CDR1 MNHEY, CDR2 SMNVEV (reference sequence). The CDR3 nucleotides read TGTGCCAGCAGTTTACAACAGGCTTGCGAGCAGTACTTC. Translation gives CASSLQQACEQYF.

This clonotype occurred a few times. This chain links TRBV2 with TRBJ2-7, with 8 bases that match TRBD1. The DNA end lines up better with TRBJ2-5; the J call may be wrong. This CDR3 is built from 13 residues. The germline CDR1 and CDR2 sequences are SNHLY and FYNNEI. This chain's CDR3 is CAITDRVGETQYF. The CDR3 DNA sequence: TGTGCCATCACGGACAGGGTAGGCGAGACCCAGTACTTC.

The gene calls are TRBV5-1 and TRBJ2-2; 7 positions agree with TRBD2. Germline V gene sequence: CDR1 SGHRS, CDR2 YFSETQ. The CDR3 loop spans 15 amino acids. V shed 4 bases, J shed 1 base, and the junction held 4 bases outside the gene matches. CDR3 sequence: CASSPTSRNTGELFF. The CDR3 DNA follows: TGCGCCAGCAGCCCGACTAGCAGGAACACCGGGGAGCTGTTTTTT.

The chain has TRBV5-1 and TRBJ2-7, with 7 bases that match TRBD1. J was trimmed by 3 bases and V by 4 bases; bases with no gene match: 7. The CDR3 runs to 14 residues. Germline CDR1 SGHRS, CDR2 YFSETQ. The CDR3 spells CASSHGQESYEQYF. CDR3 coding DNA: TGCGCCAGCAGCCATGGACAGGAGAGCTACGAGCAGTACTTC.

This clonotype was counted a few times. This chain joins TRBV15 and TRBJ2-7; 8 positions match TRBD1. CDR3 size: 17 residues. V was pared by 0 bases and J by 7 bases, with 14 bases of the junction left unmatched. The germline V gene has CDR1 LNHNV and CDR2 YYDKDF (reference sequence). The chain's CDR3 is CATSREQGALPLREQYF. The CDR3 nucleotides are TGTGCCACCAGCAGAGAGCAGGGGGCTCTCCCCCTCAGGGAGCAGTACTTC.

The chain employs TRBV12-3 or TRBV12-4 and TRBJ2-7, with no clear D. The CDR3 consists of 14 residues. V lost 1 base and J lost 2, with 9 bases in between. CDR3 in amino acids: CASSLGQETYEQYF. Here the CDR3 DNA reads TGTGCCAGCAGTTTAGGGCAGGAAACCTACGAGCAGTACTTC.

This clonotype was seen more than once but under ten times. DNA for the CDR3: TGTGCCAGCAGGGCTACTGGGACGGCGGGCAAAAACATTCAGTACTTC. This translates into CASRATGTAGKNIQYF. The chain uses TRBV4-2 and TRBJ2-4; D tentatively fits TRBD1 or TRBD2 (5 bases each). The V gene lost 6 bases and the J gene lost 3 bases, with 18 bases spanning the gap. The CDR3 is made up of 16 amino acids. CDR1 is LGHNA and CDR2 is YNFKEQ in the germline V gene.

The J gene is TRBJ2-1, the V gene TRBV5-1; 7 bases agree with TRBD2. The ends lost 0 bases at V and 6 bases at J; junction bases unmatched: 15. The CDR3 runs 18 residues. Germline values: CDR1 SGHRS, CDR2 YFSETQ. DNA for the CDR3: TGCGCCAGCAGCTTGGCCGGGGCGGGAGTGATTTATGGCAATGAGCAGTTCTTC. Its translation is CASSLAGAGVIYGNEQFF.